This T cell receptor beta chain was sequenced in a study of T cell repertoires in cytomegalovirus infection. On the study more broadly: The authors relied on CMV epitopes, both recently identified HLA-C-restricted and well-studied HLA-B-restricted.

TCRdb fed the reads into MiXCR, producing one record per CDR3 protein. This table has 680,000 or so distinct CDR3 sequences, around 32% appearing once. General study findings and limits: Predominance within the ex vivo response was attributable to HLA-C-restricted CMV-specific TCR beta clonotypes. Using cumulative public TCR beta family frequency, the authors identified those who carried CMV together with the relevant HLA.

V was shortened by 0 bases and J by 0 bases, with 18 bases between the two germline ends. CDR3 length: 18 residues. Germline V gene sequence: CDR1 DFQATT, CDR2 SNEGSKA (reference sequence). Regarding this clonotype: As yet, its antigen is unknown.

This receptor was identified in a human donor in good health (CMV status not recorded). Some clones in this sample may be carry-over from other donors' samples. The sample was cultured PBMCs, taken from culture after CMV antigen stimulation. This chain connects TRBV20-1 to TRBJ2-1; D is perhaps TRBD2 (5 bases). CDR3 coding DNA: TGCAGTGCTAGAGATAAGAGCGGCTGGTCCCTCTCCTACAATGAGCAGTTCTTC. Protein product: CSARDKSGWSLSYNEQFF.